What follows describes a single T cell receptor (beta chain). No antigen is known for it. Libraries used 5'RACE template switching adding universal primer site and UMIs. TCRdb re-called the 5' RACE reads and gives one entry per CDR3 protein, without DNA. This sample's table has roughly 420,000 distinct CDR3 sequences. The data belong to a study of T cells expressing NK-cell markers. Findings of the study overall: The leading position in the CD3+CD56-NKG2C+ fraction of a few donors also went to these clonotypes.

The CDR3 extends over 18 amino acids. Germline CDR1 reads SGHAT; CDR2 reads FQNNGV. The sequencing input was blood T cells: a sorted CD56 or NKG2C T cell subset, CD4+ or CD8+ T cells, or bulk PBMC T cells (not recorded which). The receptor was derived from a woman between 18 and 70 years old in good health. This chain connects TRBV11-2 to TRBJ2-3; absent DNA, TCRdb's TRBD2 call cannot be checked. The CDR3 spells CASSFFRLAGGRTDTQYF. Full variable domain (missing parts from reference TRBV11-2 and TRBJ2-3): EAGVAQSPRYKIIEKRQSVAFWCNPISGHATLYWYQQILGQGPKLLIQFQNNGVVDDSQLPKDRFSAERLKGVDSTLKIQPAKLEDSAVYLCASSFFRLAGGRTDTQYFGPGTRLTVL.